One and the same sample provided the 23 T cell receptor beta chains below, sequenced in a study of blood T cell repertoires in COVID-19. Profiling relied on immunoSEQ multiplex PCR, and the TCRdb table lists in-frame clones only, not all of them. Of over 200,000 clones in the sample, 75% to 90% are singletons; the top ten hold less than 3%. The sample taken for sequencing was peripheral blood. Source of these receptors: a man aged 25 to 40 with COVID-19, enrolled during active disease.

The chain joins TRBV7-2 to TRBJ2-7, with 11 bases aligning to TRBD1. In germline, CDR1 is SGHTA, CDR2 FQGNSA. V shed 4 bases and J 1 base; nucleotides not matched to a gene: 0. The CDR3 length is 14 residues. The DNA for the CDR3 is TGTGCCAGCAGCTGGGACAGGGGGTCCTACGAGCAGTACTTC. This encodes CASSWDRGSYEQYF.

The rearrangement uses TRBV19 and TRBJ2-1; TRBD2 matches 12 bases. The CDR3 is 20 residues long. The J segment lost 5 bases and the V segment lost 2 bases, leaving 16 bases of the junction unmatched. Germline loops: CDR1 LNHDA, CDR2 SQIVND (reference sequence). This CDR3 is CASSIRLTSGSVKSHNEQFF. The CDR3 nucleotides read TGTGCCAGTAGTATAAGGTTGACTAGCGGGAGCGTAAAATCCCACAATGAGCAGTTCTTC. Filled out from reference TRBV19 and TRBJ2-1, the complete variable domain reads DGGITQSPKYLFRKEGQNVTLSCEQNLNHDAMYWYRQDPGQGLRLIYYSQIVNDFQKGDIAEGYSVSREKKESFPLTVTSAQKNPTAFYLCASSIRLTSGSVKSHNEQFFGPGTRLTVL.

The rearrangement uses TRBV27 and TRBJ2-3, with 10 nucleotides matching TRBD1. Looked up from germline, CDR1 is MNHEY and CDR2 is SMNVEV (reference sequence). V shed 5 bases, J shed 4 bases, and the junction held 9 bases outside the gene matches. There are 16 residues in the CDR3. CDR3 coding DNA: TGTGCCAGCAGTCCCCGGGACAGGGGATTGGCAGATACGCAGTATTTT. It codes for CASSPRDRGLADTQYF.

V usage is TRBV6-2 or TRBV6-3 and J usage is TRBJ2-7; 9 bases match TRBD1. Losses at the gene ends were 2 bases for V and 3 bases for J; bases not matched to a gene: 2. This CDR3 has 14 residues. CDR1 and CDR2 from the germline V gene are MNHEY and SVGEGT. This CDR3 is CASSYGGQGYEQYF. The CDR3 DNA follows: TGTGCCAGCAGTTACGGGGGACAGGGCTACGAGCAGTACTTC.

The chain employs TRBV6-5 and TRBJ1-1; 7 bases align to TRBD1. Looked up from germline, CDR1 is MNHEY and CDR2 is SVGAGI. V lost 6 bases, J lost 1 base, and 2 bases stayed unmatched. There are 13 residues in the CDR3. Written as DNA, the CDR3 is TGTGCCAGCAGACAGGGGCCGAACACTGAAGCTTTCTTT. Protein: CASRQGPNTEAFF.

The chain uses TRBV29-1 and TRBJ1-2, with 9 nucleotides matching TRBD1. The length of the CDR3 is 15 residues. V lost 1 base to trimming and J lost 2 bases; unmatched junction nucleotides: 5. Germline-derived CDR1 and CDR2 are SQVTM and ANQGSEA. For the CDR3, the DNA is TGCAGCGTTGAAGTTCCCGGGACAGGGAACTATGGCTACACCTTC. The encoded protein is CSVEVPGTGNYGYTF. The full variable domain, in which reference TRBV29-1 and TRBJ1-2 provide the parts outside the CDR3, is SAVISQKPSRDICQRGTSLTIQCQVDSQVTMMFWYRQQPGQSLTLIATANQGSEATYESGFVIDKFPISRPNLTFSTLTVSNMSPEDSSIYLCSVEVPGTGNYGYTFGSGTRLTVV.

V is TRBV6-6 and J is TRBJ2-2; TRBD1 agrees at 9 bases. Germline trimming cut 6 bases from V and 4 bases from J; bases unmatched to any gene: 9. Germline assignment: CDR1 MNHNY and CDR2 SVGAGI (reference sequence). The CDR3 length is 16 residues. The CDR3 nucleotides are TGTGCCAGCAGAGTACAGGGGGCGCGGGTCACCGGGGAGCTGTTTTTT. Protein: CASRVQGARVTGELFF.

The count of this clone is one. The CDR3 loop reads CASSLGQGVESPLHF. Here the CDR3 DNA reads TGCGCCAGCAGCCTAGGACAGGGTGTAGAATCACCCCTCCACTTT. V usage is TRBV5-1 and J usage is TRBJ1-6; 8 bases are a match to TRBD1. The trim removed 4 bases at V and 10 bases at J, leaving 10 bases unmatched. Germline V CDR1 and CDR2: SGHRS, YFSETQ. The CDR3 totals 15 residues.

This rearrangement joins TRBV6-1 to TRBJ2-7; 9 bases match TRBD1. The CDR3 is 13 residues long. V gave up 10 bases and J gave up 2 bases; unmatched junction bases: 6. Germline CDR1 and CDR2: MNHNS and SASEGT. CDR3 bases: TGTGCCATCTCGGACAGGGGTACCTACGAGCAGTACTTC. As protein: CAISDRGTYEQYF.

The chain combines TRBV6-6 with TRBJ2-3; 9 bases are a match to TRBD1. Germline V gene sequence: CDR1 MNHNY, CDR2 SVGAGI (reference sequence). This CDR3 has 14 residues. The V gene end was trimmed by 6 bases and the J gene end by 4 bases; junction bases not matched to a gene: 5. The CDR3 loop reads CASSRTGDPDTQYF. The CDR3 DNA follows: TGTGCCAGCAGCCGGACAGGGGACCCAGATACGCAGTATTTT.

Here the CDR3 reads CASSKAGTGYSNSPLHF. In DNA form, the CDR3 reads TGCGCCAGCAGCAAAGCCGGGACAGGGTATAGTAATTCACCCCTCCACTTT. The chain recombines TRBV4-1 with TRBJ1-6, with 9 nucleotides matching TRBD1. This CDR3 region has 17 residues. From germline, CDR1 is MGHRA and CDR2 YSYEKL. J lost 6 bases, V lost 5 bases, and 11 bases had no gene match.

The CDR3 is CASNIGALGYTF. CDR3 DNA sequence: TGTGCCAGTAACATAGGGGCGCTTGGCTACACCTTC. The gene calls are TRBV18 and TRBJ1-2; D is possibly TRBD1 (5 bases). The CDR3 is made up of 12 amino acids. V was pared by 9 bases and J by 7 bases, with 15 bases between. Germline values: CDR1 KGHSH, CDR2 LQKENI.

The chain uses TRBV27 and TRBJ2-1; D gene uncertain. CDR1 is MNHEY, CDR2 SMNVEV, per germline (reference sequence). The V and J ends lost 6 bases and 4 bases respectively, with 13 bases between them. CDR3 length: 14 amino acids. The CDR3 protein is CASSYLSSYNEQFF. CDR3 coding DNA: TGTGCCAGCAGCTACCTGTCGTCTTACAATGAGCAGTTCTTC.

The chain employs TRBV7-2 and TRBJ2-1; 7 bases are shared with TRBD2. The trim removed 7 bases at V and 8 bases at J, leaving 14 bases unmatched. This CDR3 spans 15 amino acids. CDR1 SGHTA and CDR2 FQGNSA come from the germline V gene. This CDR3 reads CASTPVGGRVDEQFF. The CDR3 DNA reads TGTGCCAGCACCCCGGTGGGAGGGAGGGTGGATGAGCAGTTCTTC. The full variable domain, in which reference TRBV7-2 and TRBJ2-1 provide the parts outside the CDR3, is GAGVSQSPSNKVTEKGKDVELRCDPISGHTALYWYRQSLGQGLEFLIYFQGNSAPDKSGLPSDRFSAERTGGSVSTLTIQRTQQEDSAVYLCASTPVGGRVDEQFFGPGTRLTVL.

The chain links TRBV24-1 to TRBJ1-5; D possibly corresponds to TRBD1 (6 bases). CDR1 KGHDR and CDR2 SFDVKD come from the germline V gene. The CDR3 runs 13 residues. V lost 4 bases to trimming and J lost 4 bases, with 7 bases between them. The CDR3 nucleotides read TGTGCCACCAGTGACACAGGGAATCAGCCCCAGCATTTT. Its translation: CATSDTGNQPQHF.

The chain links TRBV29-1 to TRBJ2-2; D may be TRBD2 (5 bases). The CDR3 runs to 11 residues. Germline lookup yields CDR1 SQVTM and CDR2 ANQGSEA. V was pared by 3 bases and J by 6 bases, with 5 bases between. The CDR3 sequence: CSVEGAGELFF. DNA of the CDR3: TGCAGCGTTGAGGGAGCCGGGGAGCTGTTTTTT.

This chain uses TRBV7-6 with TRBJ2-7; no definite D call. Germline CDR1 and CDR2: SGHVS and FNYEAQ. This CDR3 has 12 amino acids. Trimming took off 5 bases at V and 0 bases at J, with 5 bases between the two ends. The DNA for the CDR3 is TGTGCCAGCAGCCCGTCCTCCTACGAGCAGTACTTC. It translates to CASSPSSYEQYF.

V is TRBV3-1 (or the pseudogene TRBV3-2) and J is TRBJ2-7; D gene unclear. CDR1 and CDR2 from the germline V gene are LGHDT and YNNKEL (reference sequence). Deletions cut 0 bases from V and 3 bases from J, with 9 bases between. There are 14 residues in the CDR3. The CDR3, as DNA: TGTGCCAGCAGCCAAGATGAGGTAGTCTACGAGCAGTACTTC. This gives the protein CASSQDEVVYEQYF.

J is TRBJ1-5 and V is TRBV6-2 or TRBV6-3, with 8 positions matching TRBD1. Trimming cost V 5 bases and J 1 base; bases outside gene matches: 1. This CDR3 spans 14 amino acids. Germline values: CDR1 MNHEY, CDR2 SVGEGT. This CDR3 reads CASSRTGSNQPQHF. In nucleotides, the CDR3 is TGTGCCAGCAGTCGGACAGGGAGCAATCAGCCCCAGCATTTT.

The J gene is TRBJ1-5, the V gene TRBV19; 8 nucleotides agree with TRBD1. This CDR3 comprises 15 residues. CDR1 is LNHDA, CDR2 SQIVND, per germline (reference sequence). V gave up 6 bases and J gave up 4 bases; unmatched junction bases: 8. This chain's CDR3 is CASRRQGMGNQPQHF. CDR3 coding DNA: TGTGCCAGTAGGAGACAGGGGATGGGGAATCAGCCCCAGCATTTT.

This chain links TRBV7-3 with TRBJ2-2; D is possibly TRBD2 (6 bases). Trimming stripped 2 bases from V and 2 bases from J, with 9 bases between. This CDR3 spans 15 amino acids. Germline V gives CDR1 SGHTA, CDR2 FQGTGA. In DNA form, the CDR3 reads TGTGCCAGCAGCTTAGCCGGGAGTAACACCGGGGAGCTGTTTTTT. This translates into CASSLAGSNTGELFF.

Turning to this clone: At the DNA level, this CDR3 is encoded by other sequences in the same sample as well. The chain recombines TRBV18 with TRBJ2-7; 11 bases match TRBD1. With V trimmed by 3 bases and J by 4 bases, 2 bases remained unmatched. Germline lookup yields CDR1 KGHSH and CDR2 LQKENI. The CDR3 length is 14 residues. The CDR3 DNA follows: TGTGCCAGCTCACCTGGACAGGGGGCTTACGAGCAGTACTTC. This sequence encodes CASSPGQGAYEQYF. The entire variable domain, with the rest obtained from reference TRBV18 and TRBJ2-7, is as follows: NAGVMQNPRHLVRRRGQEARLRCSPMKGHSHVYWYRQLPEEGLKFMVYLQKENIIDESGMPKERFSAEFPKEGPSILRIQQVVRGDSAAYFCASSPGQGAYEQYFGPGTRLTVT.

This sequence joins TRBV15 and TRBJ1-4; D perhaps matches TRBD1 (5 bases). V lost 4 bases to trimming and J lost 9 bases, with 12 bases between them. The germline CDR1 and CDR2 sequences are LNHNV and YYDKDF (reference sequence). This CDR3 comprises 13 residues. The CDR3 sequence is CATSNRTLKKLFF. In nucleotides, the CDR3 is TGTGCCACCAGCAACCGGACATTGAAAAAACTGTTTTTT.